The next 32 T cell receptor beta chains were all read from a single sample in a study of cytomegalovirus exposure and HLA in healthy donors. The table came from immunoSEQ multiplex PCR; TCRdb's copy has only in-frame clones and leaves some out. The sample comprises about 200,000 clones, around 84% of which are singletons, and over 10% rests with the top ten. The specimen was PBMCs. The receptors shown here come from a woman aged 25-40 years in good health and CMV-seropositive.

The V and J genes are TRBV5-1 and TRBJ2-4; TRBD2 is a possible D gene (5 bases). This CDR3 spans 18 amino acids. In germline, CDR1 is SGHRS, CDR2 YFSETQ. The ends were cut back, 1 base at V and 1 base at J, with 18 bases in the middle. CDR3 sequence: CASSLREGRGLAKNIQYF. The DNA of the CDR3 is TGCGCCAGCAGCTTGAGAGAAGGTCGGGGTTTGGCCAAAAACATTCAGTACTTC.

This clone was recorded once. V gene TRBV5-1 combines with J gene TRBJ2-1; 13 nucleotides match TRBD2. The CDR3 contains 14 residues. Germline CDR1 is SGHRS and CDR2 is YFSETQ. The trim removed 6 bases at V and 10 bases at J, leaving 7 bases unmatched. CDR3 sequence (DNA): TGCGCCAGCACGGGACTAGCGGGACCCAGGGAGCAGTTCTTC. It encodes CASTGLAGPREQFF. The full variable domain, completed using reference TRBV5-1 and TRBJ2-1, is KAGVTQTPRYLIKTRGQQVTLSCSPISGHRSVSWYQQTPGQGLQFLFEYFSETQRNKGNFPGRFSGRQFSNSRSEMNVSTLELGDSALYLCASTGLAGPREQFFGPGTRLTVL.

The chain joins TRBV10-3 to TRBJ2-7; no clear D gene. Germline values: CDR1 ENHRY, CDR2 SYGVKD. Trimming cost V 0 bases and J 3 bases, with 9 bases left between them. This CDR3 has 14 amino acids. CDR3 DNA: TGTGCCATCAGTGAGTCACAGATCCGCTACGAGCAGTACTTC. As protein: CAISESQIRYEQYF.

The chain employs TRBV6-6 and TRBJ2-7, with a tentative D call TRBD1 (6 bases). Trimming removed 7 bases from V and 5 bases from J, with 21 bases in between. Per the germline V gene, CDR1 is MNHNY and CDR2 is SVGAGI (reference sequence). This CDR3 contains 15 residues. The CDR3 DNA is TGTGCCAGCACGAACCCGGGACAAGGGGAGCACGAGCAGTACTTC. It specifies CASTNPGQGEHEQYF.

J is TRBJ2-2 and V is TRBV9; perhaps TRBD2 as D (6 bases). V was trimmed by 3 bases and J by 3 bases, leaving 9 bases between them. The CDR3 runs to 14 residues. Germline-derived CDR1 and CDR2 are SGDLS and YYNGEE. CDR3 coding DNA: TGTGCCAGCAGCGGACTAGGATACACCGGGGAGCTGTTTTTT. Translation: CASSGLGYTGELFF.

The CDR3 here is CASSRGQGANTGELFF. CDR3 DNA: TGTGCCAGCAGTCGAGGACAGGGGGCGAACACCGGGGAGCTGTTTTTT. This chain uses TRBV27 with TRBJ2-2; 10 nucleotides match TRBD1. CDR1 is MNHEY, CDR2 SMNVEV, per germline (reference sequence). Germline trimming cut 5 bases from V and 0 bases from J; bases unmatched to any gene: 3. CDR3 size: 16 residues.

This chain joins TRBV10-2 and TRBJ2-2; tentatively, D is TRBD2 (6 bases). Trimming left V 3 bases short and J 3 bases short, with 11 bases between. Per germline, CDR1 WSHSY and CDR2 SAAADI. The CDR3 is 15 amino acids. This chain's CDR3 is CASSDRWGDTGELFF. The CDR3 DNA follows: TGCGCCAGCAGTGATAGGTGGGGGGACACCGGGGAGCTGTTTTTT.

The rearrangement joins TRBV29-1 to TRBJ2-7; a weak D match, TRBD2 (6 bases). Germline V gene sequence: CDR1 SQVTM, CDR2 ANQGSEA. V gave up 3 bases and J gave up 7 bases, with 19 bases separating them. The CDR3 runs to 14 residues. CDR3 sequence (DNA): TGCAGCGTTGAGGGTAGAAGTACCGCGGGGGAGCAGTACTTC. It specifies CSVEGRSTAGEQYF.

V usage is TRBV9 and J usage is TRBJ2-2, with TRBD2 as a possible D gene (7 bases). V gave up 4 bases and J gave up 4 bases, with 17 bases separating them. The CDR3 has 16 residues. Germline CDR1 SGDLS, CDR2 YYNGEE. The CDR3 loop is CASSPAGASGTGELFF. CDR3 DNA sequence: TGTGCCAGCAGCCCGGCAGGGGCTAGCGGCACCGGGGAGCTGTTTTTT.

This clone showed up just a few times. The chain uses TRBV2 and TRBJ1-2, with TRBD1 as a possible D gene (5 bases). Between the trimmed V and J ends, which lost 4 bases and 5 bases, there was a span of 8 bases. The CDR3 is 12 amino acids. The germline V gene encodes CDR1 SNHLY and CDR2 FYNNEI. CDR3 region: CASSAGGYGYTF. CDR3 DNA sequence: TGTGCCAGCAGTGCCGGGGGTTATGGCTACACCTTC.

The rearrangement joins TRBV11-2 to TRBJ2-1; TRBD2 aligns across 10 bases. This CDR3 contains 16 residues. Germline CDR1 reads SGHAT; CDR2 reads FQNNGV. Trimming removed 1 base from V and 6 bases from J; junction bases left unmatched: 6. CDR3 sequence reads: CASSLVPSGGPNEQFF. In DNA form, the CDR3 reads TGTGCCAGCAGCTTAGTTCCTAGCGGGGGTCCCAATGAGCAGTTCTTC.

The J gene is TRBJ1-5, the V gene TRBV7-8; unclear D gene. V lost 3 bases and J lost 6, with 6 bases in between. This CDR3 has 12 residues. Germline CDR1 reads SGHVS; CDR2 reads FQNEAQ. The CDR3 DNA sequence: TGTGCCAGCAGCTTTTCGAGTCAGCCCCAGCATTTT. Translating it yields CASSFSSQPQHF.

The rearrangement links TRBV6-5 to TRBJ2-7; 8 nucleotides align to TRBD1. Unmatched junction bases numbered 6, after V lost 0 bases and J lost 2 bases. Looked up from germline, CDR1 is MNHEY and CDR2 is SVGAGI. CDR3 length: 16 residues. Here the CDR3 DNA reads TGTGCCAGCAGTTACTCTGCCCAGGGGGCGCCCTACGAGCAGTACTTC. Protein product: CASSYSAQGAPYEQYF.

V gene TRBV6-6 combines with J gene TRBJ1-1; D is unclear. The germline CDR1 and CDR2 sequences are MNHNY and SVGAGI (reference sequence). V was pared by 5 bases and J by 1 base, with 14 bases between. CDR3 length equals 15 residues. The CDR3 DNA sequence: TGTGCCAGCAGTGACCCCGGGTTGGGGAACACTGAAGCTTTCTTT. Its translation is CASSDPGLGNTEAFF.

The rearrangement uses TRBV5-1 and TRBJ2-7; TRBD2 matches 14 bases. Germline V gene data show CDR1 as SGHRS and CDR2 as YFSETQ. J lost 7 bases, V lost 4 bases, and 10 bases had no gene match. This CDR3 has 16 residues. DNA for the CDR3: TGCGCCAGCAGCCGAGACCGACTAGCGGGAGGGCGGGAGCAGTACTTC. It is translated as CASSRDRLAGGREQYF.

The DNA for the CDR3 is TGTGCCAGCAGTTTTAGCGGGAGAACAGATACGCAGTATTTT. This encodes CASSFSGRTDTQYF. V is TRBV6-1 and J is TRBJ2-3, with 9 bases matching TRBD2. Germline loops: CDR1 MNHNS, CDR2 SASEGT. The CDR3 is made up of 14 amino acids. Trimming at V came to 5 bases and at J to 3 bases, leaving 3 bases not matched to a gene.

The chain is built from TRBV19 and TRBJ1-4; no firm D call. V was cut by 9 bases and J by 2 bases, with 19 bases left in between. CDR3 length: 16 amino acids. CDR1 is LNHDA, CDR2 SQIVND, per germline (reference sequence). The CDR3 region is CASSRGFMGTNEKLFF. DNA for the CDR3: TGTGCCAGCAGCCGGGGTTTCATGGGGACTAATGAAAAACTGTTTTTT.

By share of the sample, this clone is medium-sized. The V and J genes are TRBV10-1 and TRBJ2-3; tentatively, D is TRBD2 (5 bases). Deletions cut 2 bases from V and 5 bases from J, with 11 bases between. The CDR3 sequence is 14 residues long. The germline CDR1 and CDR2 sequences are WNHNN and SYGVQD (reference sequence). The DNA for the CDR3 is TGCGCCAGCAGTGAGCGTCGGACTCTAGATACGCAGTATTTT. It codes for CASSERRTLDTQYF.

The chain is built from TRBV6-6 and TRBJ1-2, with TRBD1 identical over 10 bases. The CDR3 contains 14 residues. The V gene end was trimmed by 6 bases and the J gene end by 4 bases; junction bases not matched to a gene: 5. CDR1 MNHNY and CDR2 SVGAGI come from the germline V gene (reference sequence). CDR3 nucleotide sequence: TGTGCCAGCAGACCGGGACAGGGGACCTATGGCTACACCTTC. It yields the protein CASRPGQGTYGYTF.

The CDR3 region is CASSSAGDNEQFF. The CDR3 coding sequence is TGTGCCAGCAGCTCCGCCGGAGACAATGAGCAGTTCTTC. The gene calls are TRBV5-6 and TRBJ2-1, with D uncertain. The CDR3 consists of 13 residues. Germline loops: CDR1 SGHDT, CDR2 YYEEEE. Trimming took 3 bases from V and 5 from J, leaving 9 bases between them.

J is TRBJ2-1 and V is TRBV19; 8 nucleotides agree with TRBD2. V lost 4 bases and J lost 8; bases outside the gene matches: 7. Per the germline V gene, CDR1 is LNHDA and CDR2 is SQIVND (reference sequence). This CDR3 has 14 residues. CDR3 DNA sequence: TGTGCCAGTAGTACTACGGGAGGGCTGGATGAGCAGTTCTTC. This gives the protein CASSTTGGLDEQFF.

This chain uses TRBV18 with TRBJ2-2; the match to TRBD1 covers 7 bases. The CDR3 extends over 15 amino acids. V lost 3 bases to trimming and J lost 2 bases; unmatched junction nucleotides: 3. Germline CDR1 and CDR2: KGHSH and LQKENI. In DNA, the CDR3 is TGTGCCAGCTCACCCGACAGGGATAACACCGGGGAGCTGTTTTTT. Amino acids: CASSPDRDNTGELFF.

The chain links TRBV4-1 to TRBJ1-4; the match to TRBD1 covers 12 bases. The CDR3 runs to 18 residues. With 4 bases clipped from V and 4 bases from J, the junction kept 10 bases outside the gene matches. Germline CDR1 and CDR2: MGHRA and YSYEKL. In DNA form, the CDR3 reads TGCGCCAGCAGCCCATCCGGGACAGGGGGCATGGGTAATGAAAAACTGTTTTTT. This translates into CASSPSGTGGMGNEKLFF.

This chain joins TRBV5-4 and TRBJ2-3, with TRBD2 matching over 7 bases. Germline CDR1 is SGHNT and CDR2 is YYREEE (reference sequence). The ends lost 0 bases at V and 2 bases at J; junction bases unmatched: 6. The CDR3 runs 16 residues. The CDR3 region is CASSLASGANTDTQYF. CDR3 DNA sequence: TGTGCCAGCAGCTTGGCCAGCGGGGCTAACACAGATACGCAGTATTTT. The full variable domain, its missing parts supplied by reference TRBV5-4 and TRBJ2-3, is ETGVTQSPTHLIKTRGQQVTLRCSSQSGHNTVSWYQQALGQGPQFIFQYYREEENGRGNFPPRFSGLQFPNYSSELNVNALELDDSALYLCASSLASGANTDTQYFGPGTRLTVL.

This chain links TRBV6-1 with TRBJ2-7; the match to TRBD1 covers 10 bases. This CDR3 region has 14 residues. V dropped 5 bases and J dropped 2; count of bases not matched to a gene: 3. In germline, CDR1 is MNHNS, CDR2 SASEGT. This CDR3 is CASSPGQGTYEQYF. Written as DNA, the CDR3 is TGTGCCAGCAGTCCGGGACAGGGGACCTACGAGCAGTACTTC.

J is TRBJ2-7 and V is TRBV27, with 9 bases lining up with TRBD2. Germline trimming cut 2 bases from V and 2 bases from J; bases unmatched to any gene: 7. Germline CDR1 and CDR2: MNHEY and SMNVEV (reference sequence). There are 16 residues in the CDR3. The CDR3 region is CASSLRLAGPPYEQYF. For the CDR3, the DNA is TGTGCCAGCAGTTTAAGGCTAGCGGGACCACCCTACGAGCAGTACTTC.

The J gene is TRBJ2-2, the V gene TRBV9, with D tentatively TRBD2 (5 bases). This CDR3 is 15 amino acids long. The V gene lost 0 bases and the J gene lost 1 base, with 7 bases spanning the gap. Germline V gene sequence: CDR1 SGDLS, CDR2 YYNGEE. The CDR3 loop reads CASSVEGRNTGELFF. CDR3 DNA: TGTGCCAGCAGCGTAGAAGGGAGGAACACCGGGGAGCTGTTTTTT.

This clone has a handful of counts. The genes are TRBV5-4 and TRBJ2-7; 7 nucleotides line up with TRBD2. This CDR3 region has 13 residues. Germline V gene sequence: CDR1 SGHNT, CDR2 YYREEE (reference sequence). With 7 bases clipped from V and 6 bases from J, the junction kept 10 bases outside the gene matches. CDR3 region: CASGASGTLEQYF. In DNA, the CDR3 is TGTGCCAGCGGGGCGAGCGGGACTCTCGAGCAGTACTTC.

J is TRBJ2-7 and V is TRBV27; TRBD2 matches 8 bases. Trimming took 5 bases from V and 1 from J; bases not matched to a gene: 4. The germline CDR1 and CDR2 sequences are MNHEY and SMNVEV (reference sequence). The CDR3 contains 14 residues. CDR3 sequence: CASSTLAGSYEQYF. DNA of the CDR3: TGTGCCAGCAGTACCCTAGCGGGTTCCTACGAGCAGTACTTC.

The CDR3: CAWNNRGISYGYTF. The DNA of the CDR3 is TGTGCCTGGAATAATCGGGGGATAAGCTATGGCTACACCTTC. The chain recombines TRBV30 with TRBJ1-2, with TRBD1 as a possible D gene (5 bases). With 4 bases removed from V and 4 bases from J, the gap between germline ends came to 16 bases. The CDR3 consists of 14 residues. Germline V gene lookup returns CDR1 GTSNPN and CDR2 SVGIG (reference sequence).

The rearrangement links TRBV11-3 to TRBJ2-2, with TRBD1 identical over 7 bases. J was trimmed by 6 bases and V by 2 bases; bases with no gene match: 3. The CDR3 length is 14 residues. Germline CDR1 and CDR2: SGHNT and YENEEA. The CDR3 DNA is TGTGCCAGCAGCTTAAGTCAGGGGGCCGGGGAGCTGTTTTTT. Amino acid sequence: CASSLSQGAGELFF.

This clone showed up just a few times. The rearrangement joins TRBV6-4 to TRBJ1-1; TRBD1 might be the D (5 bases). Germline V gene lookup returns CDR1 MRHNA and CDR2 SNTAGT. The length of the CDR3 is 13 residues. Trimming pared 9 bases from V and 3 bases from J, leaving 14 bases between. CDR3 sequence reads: CASSVWGDTEAFF. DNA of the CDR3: TGTGCCAGTTCCGTTTGGGGGGACACTGAAGCTTTCTTT.